Following are 6 T cell receptor beta chains from one sample sequenced in a study of PD-1 blockade in classical Hodgkin lymphoma. Using immunoSEQ multiplex PCR, the repertoire was profiled, and TCRdb retains in-frame clones only, with some absent. Of more than 20,000 clones listed, 67% are singletons. Each and every patient relapsed after autologous stem cell transplantation, and patients got differing brentuximab vedotin exposure. The starting material was peripheral blood mononuclear cells (PBMCs), obtained before the second cycle of nivolumab. These TCRs come from a human donor with classical Hodgkin lymphoma.

There are a few counts of this clone. The chain couples TRBV2 to TRBJ1-1, with D uncertain. The germline CDR1 and CDR2 sequences are SNHLY and FYNNEI. V was cut by 9 bases and J by 0 bases, with 11 bases left in between. This CDR3 spans 13 amino acids. The CDR3 DNA reads as TGTGCCAGGAGGGAGGGTATGAACACTGAAGCTTTCTTT. This encodes CARREGMNTEAFF.

This clone appeared a few times. The chain couples TRBV5-1 to TRBJ1-3; no reliable D call. Germline assignment: CDR1 SGHRS and CDR2 YFSETQ. V lost 4 bases, J lost 2 bases, and 10 bases lay in between. The CDR3 runs to 14 residues. CDR3 coding DNA: TGCGCCAGCAGCGGTGCCGGTCCTGGAAACACCATATATTTT. It is translated as CASSGAGPGNTIYF.

The chain uses TRBV7-9 and TRBJ1-2; D uncertain. The germline gives CDR1 SEHNR, CDR2 FQNEAQ (reference sequence). Trimming pared 2 bases from V and 3 bases from J, leaving 7 bases between. CDR3 length: 13 amino acids. The CDR3 DNA is TGTGCCAGCAGCTTACTGGCAGACTATGGCTACACCTTC. Protein sequence: CASSLLADYGYTF.

This clone occurred a few times. The chain recombines TRBV5-4 with TRBJ2-5; possibly TRBD2 for D (6 bases). The CDR3 extends over 14 amino acids. Trimming stripped 2 bases from V and 1 base from J, with 9 bases between. The germline CDR1 and CDR2 sequences are SGHNT and YYREEE (reference sequence). CDR3 region: CASSLAGTQETQYF. The CDR3 DNA is TGTGCCAGCAGCTTAGCGGGCACCCAAGAGACCCAGTACTTC.

This rearrangement joins TRBV7-8 to TRBJ2-3; no firm D call. Germline CDR1 SGHVS, CDR2 FQNEAQ. V was clipped by 1 base and J by 2 bases, with 19 bases between them. This CDR3 contains 18 residues. In DNA form, the CDR3 reads TGTGCCAGCAGCTTAGTCCCCAAGCGCCGGTATCTCACAGATACGCAGTATTTT. Translation: CASSLVPKRRYLTDTQYF.

The V call is TRBV6-5, the J call TRBJ1-1; D is ambiguous. V lost 2 bases and J lost 1, with 5 bases in between. The germline V gene encodes CDR1 MNHEY and CDR2 SVGAGI. The CDR3 runs 13 residues. The CDR3 is CASSYEGNTEAFF. The CDR3 nucleotides read TGTGCCAGCAGTTACGAAGGGAACACTGAAGCTTTCTTT.